This TCR beta chain was identified in a study of OX40 agonist ivuxolimab in advanced cancers. Background on the study: Patients were given ivuxolimab, an antibody that agonizes OX40 (CD134). The mean age was about 61 years, ranging from about 23 to 79, with roughly four fifths of participants male. Notes on the study in general: Expanded clones tended on average to be more numerous among CD8+ T cells than CD4+. The study observed clonal expansion of CD4+ and CD8+ blood T cells by week 6 at 0.1 to 3.0 mg/kg.

Sequenced by immunoSEQ multiplex PCR; TCRdb stores in-frame clones only, minus some. This table has nearly 20,000 clones, about four fifths appearing once. Remarks on this clone: The antigen remains undetermined.

The CDR3 contains 14 residues. The germline gives CDR1 ENHRY, CDR2 SYGVKD. The V segment lost 5 bases and the J segment 7 bases; nucleotides outside the gene matches: 11. This chain uses TRBV10-3 with TRBJ2-7; 7 nucleotides align to TRBD2. This TCR was sampled from an adult with an advanced solid tumor such as melanoma, head and neck, liver or kidney cancer. This sample comprised CD4+ or CD8+ T cells sorted from blood, obtained in a trial of the OX40 agonist ivuxolimab. CDR3 DNA: TGTGCCATCAGTCTGGGGGGGGAGGTGGATGAGCAGTACTTC. As protein: CAISLGGEVDEQYF.